The sequence of this T cell receptor (beta chain) was determined in a study of PD-1 blockade in classical Hodgkin lymphoma. Study as a whole: Patients were infused with nivolumab 3 mg/kg every 2 weeks.

Time point in this sample: cycle 4 day 1 (C4D1), after 5 to 7 weeks of nivolumab. Each patient experienced a relapse that followed autologous stem cell transplantation, and brentuximab vedotin exposure varied. Each best response was a complete response, a partial response or progressive disease. The assay was immunoSEQ multiplex PCR, and TCRdb's table has in-frame clones only and misses some. Among some 86,000 clones listed, 90% were seen once. General observations from the study: With respect to the repertoire differences, their causes, possibly disease activity or prior therapy, remain undefined. Complete responders had baseline diversity similar to newly diagnosed patients.

With regard to this clone: Its cognate antigen is unknown.

This sample comprised peripheral blood mononuclear cells (PBMCs), obtained before the fourth cycle of nivolumab. This receptor was taken from a human donor with classical Hodgkin lymphoma.

The CDR3: CASSPVGGGGAVDEQFF. The DNA for the CDR3 is TGTGCCAGCAGCCCAGTAGGGGGCGGGGGGGCGGTCGATGAGCAGTTCTTC. The chain links TRBV4-2 to TRBJ2-1; TRBD2 matches at 9 bases. J lost 8 bases, V lost 4 bases, and 15 bases had no gene match. The germline gives CDR1 LGHNA, CDR2 YNFKEQ. The CDR3 has 17 amino acids.